The T cell receptor (beta chain) under discussion was sequenced for a study of cytotoxic CD8 clonotypes in ibrutinib-treated CLL. The wider study: Patient counts were roughly 10 relapsed/refractory, over 14 treatment-naive and under 18 IGHV unmutated. Among responders, roughly 25 were partial and 2 complete; after median approximately 6 years, roughly 15 stayed remitted and roughly 12 progressed. After a median around eleven months on treatment (6 to 36), response samples were drawn.

This CDR3 is built from 13 residues. J was trimmed by 7 bases and V by 7 bases; bases with no gene match: 11. Per the germline V gene, CDR1 is SGDLS and CDR2 is YYNGEE. This clone was picked up one time. The planned depth of sequencing spanned 1 in 200,000 to 1 in 1 million T cells. Method: immunoSEQ multiplex PCR; TCRdb's copy keeps in-frame clones and lacks some. Here the sample spans 120,000 to 150,000 clones, roughly 80% being singletons. Sequenced here: PBMCs, sampled after 12 months of ibrutinib treatment. This sequence joins TRBV9 and TRBJ2-7, with 7 bases fitting TRBD1. The clonotype was recovered from a human donor with chronic lymphocytic leukemia. CDR3 region: CASGPDRVEEQYF. CDR3 DNA sequence: TGTGCCAGCGGACCTGACAGGGTTGAAGAGCAGTACTTC.